These 3 T cell receptor beta chains were all obtained from the same sample, sequenced in a study of vaccination and CD4 T cells after COVID-19. Treatment denoted: roughly 10-day PBMC culture with coronavirus spike peptide pools or control peptides (ViraFEST assay). Researchers used the Oncomine TCR Beta short-read assay to sequence DNA from cultured CD4+ T cells. One entry per CDR3 protein, called by TCRdb with MiXCR from the PCR reads. Here the sample spans around 15,000 distinct CDR3 sequences, 45% to 60% being singletons. For these receptors, no antigen is known. The sequencing used CD4+ T cells from blood, cultured in vitro, collected before SARS-CoV-2 vaccination. These receptors originate from a human donor who had recovered from COVID-19.

The chain employs TRBV29-1 and TRBJ2-1, with unresolved D. The CDR3 runs to 9 residues. The V end lost 4 bases, the J end lost 9 bases, and 4 bases lay between the germline ends. The germline CDR1 and CDR2 sequences are SQVTM and ANQGSEA. The CDR3 loop is CSVGGEQFF. DNA of the CDR3: TGCAGCGTTGGGGGTGAGCAGTTCTTC.

This clonotype was seen a handful of times. This chain joins TRBV6-2 or TRBV6-3 and TRBJ2-3, with 9 bases fitting TRBD1. Trimming at V came to 2 bases and at J to 2 bases, leaving 11 bases not matched to a gene. This CDR3 region has 18 residues. Looked up from germline, CDR1 is MNHEY and CDR2 is SVGEGT. In DNA form, the CDR3 reads TGTGCCAGCAGTTACCGGCCCGAGGACAGGGGAAACACAGATACGCAGTATTTT. It yields the protein CASSYRPEDRGNTDTQYF.

This clonotype was picked up a small number of times. V usage is TRBV27 and J usage is TRBJ1-1, with D tentatively TRBD1 (5 bases). Deletions cut 5 bases from V and 5 bases from J, with 18 bases between. From germline, CDR1 is MNHEY and CDR2 SMNVEV (reference sequence). There are 15 residues in the CDR3. The CDR3 is CASSARRGRDTEAFF. The DNA for the CDR3 is TGTGCCAGCAGTGCCAGGAGGGGAAGGGATACTGAAGCTTTCTTT.